In this sample, the clone carrying this TCR beta chain turned up a few times. Its cognate antigen is unknown. The data were obtained in a study of blood T cells in healthy people across ages. Study-wide results and caveats: Observed TCR beta diversity per million T cells went down as age went up. This fall followed a roughly linear course with age. Versus aged donors, long-lived donors had higher diversity and more naive CD4+ cells.

The individuals who served as donors were healthy Caucasians living in Russia, aged roughly 6 to 90. Each sample gave at least 6.5 million isolated PBMCs. The use of a sample-barcoded 5' primer and a J-beta primer mix characterized a second PCR of about 7 to 12 cycles. Via MiXCR, TCRdb re-called the 5' RACE reads, giving one row per CDR3 protein. This repertoire shows around 2 million distinct CDR3 sequences, 30% to 40% found once; its top ten account for roughly 23%. CDR1 SGDLS and CDR2 YYNGEE come from the germline V gene. The CDR3 runs 13 residues. Trimming cost V 4 bases and J 4 bases, with 11 bases left between them.

The rearrangement joins TRBV9 to TRBJ2-5; a weak D match, TRBD2 (6 bases). The sequence was collected from a human donor in good health. The sample consisted of blood. The CDR3 DNA reads as TGTGCCAGCAGCCGGCGGGGAGGAGAGACCCAGTACTTC. It codes for CASSRRGGETQYF.